Below, 11 T cell receptor beta chains from the same sample are listed, as sequenced in a study of blood T cell repertoires in COVID-19. Produced via immunoSEQ multiplex PCR; TCRdb's table is partial and in-frame only. The sample includes roughly 410,000 clones, 70% to 90% of them seen just once. The sample consisted of peripheral blood. These receptors were taken from a woman aged 60-75 years with COVID-19, enrolled during active disease.

This chain uses TRBV19 with TRBJ1-3; possible D gene TRBD1, 6 bases. The length of the CDR3 is 15 residues. Germline assignment: CDR1 LNHDA and CDR2 SQIVND (reference sequence). V was trimmed by 6 bases and J by 5 bases, leaving 17 bases between them. The CDR3, as DNA: TGTGCCAGTAGAGGCGCGGGGGGGCACCGAAACACCATATATTTT. This codes for CASRGAGGHRNTIYF.

The V gene is TRBV19, the J gene TRBJ1-1, with 7 bases lining up with TRBD1. Germline V CDR1 and CDR2: LNHDA, SQIVND (reference sequence). The CDR3 sequence is 15 residues long. V lost 0 bases and J lost 4; bases outside the gene matches: 5. CDR3 loop: CASSIEEGALTEAFF. CDR3 nucleotides: TGTGCCAGTAGTATAGAGGAGGGGGCCCTCACTGAAGCTTTCTTT.

The chain joins TRBV19 to TRBJ2-2; D is perhaps TRBD1 (6 bases). The CDR3 extends over 14 amino acids. Looked up from germline, CDR1 is LNHDA and CDR2 is SQIVND (reference sequence). V shed 5 bases and J shed 7 bases, with 14 bases lying between them. The DNA of the CDR3 is TGTGCCAGTAGTCCAGGGGTCTGGGGCGGGGAGCTGTTTTTT. Translated: CASSPGVWGGELFF.

This chain joins TRBV11-2 and TRBJ2-7; D gene uncertain. This CDR3 has 11 amino acids. Trimming removed 5 bases at V and 6 bases at J, with 8 bases between. Looked up from germline, CDR1 is SGHAT and CDR2 is FQNNGV. CDR3 amino acids: CASSQVLEQYF. The DNA for the CDR3 is TGTGCCAGCAGCCAGGTCCTCGAGCAGTACTTC.

The chain is built from TRBV27 and TRBJ1-1; D possibly corresponds to TRBD1 (5 bases). Trimming pared 2 bases from V and 1 base from J, leaving 14 bases between. CDR3 length: 16 residues. In germline, CDR1 is MNHEY, CDR2 SMNVEV (reference sequence). CDR3 region: CASSLRWWGGNTEAFF. The CDR3 nucleotides read TGTGCCAGCAGTTTAAGGTGGTGGGGGGGGAACACTGAAGCTTTCTTT.

The rearrangement uses TRBV27 and TRBJ1-5, with TRBD1 identical over 7 bases. The CDR3 covers 15 residues. Germline-derived CDR1 and CDR2 are MNHEY and SMNVEV (reference sequence). V shed 2 bases, J shed 4 bases, and the junction held 5 bases outside the gene matches. Here the CDR3 reads CASSLITGANQPQHF. The CDR3 DNA reads TGTGCCAGCAGTTTAATAACAGGGGCAAATCAGCCCCAGCATTTT.

The chain is built from TRBV27 and TRBJ1-1, with 7 nucleotides matching TRBD1. CDR1 MNHEY and CDR2 SMNVEV come from the germline V gene (reference sequence). V lost 8 bases, J lost 4 bases, and 7 bases stayed unmatched. The CDR3 length is 13 residues. The chain's CDR3 is CASLYRGGTEAFF. CDR3 nucleotides: TGTGCCAGCCTTTACAGGGGAGGCACTGAAGCTTTCTTT.

The J gene is TRBJ2-7, the V gene TRBV15; 7 bases agree with TRBD2. Germline CDR1 reads LNHNV; CDR2 reads YYDKDF (reference sequence). With V trimmed by 8 bases and J by 0 bases, 7 bases remained unmatched. CDR3 length equals 14 residues. The CDR3 DNA reads TGTGCCACCGGCGTGCGGGGGACCTCCTACGAGCAGTACTTC. Its protein product is CATGVRGTSYEQYF.

This chain uses TRBV6-1 with TRBJ1-1; D is possibly TRBD1 (5 bases). Between the trimmed V and J ends, which lost 2 bases and 1 base, there was a span of 17 bases. The CDR3 sequence is 17 residues long. Germline V lookup: CDR1 MNHNS, CDR2 SASEGT. The CDR3 DNA is TGTGCCAGCAGTGAATTGGGTTTGACAGTTTGGAACACTGAAGCTTTCTTT. It codes for CASSELGLTVWNTEAFF.

This clone was recorded only once. This chain connects TRBV6-1 to TRBJ1-1; 8 bases align to TRBD1. Germline V gene lookup returns CDR1 MNHNS and CDR2 SASEGT. J gave up 2 bases and V 3 bases, and 5 bases lay outside the gene matches. This CDR3 has 15 residues. The CDR3 region is CASSEDRVTNTEAFF. The CDR3 DNA sequence: TGTGCCAGCAGTGAGGACAGGGTCACCAACACTGAAGCTTTCTTT.

The CDR3 spells CASSQPGVTDTQYF. The CDR3 bases are TGTGCCAGCAGCCAGCCAGGGGTCACAGATACGCAGTATTTT. This chain connects TRBV3-1 (or the pseudogene TRBV3-2) to TRBJ2-3; the D gene is possibly TRBD1 (6 bases). This CDR3 is built from 14 residues. Deletions cut 3 bases from V and 2 bases from J, with 9 bases between. CDR1 LGHDT and CDR2 YNNKEL come from the germline V gene (reference sequence).